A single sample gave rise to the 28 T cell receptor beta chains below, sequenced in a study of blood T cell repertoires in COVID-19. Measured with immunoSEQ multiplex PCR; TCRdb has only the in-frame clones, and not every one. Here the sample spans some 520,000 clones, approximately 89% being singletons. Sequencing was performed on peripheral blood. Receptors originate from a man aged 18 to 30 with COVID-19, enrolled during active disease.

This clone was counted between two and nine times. Written as DNA, the CDR3 is TGTGCCAGCAGCCACCTGGGAGGCAGAGCCCCCTACGAGCAGTACTTC. This translates into CASSHLGGRAPYEQYF. The gene calls are TRBV3-1 (or the pseudogene TRBV3-2) and TRBJ2-7; a possible D gene is TRBD2 (6 bases). The length of the CDR3 is 16 residues. CDR1 LGHDT and CDR2 YNNKEL come from the germline V gene (reference sequence). The V end lost 3 bases, the J end lost 2 bases, and 17 bases lay between the germline ends.

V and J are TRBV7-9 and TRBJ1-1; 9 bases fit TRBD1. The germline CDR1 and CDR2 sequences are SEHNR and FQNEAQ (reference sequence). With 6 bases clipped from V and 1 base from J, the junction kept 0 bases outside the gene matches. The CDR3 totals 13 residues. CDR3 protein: CASRDRGNTEAFF. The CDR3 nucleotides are TGTGCCAGCAGGGACAGGGGGAACACTGAAGCTTTCTTT.

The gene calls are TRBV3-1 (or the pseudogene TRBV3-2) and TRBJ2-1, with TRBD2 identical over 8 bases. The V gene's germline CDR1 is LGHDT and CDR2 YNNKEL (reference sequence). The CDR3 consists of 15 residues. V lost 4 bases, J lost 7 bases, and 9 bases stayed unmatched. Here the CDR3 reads CASSRFGLAGNEQFF. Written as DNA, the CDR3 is TGTGCCAGCAGCCGATTCGGACTAGCAGGGAATGAGCAGTTCTTC.

CDR3 DNA sequence: TGTGCCAGCAGCCTATCCTCTAGCGGGGGGAGCTCCTACAATGAGCAGTTCTTC. It translates to CASSLSSSGGSSYNEQFF. The gene calls are TRBV27 and TRBJ2-1, with TRBD2 identical over 11 bases. The CDR3 consists of 18 residues. CDR1 and CDR2 (germline): MNHEY, SMNVEV (reference sequence). The junction had 10 bases not matched to a gene; V was cut back by 6 bases and J by 0 bases.

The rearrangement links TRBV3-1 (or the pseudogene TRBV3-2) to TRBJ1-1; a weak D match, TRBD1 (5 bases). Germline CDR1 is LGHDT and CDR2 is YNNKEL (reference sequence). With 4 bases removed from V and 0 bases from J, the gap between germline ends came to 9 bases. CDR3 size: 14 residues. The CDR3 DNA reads TGTGCCAGCAGCCGGGGGGAGATGAACACTGAAGCTTTCTTT. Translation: CASSRGEMNTEAFF.

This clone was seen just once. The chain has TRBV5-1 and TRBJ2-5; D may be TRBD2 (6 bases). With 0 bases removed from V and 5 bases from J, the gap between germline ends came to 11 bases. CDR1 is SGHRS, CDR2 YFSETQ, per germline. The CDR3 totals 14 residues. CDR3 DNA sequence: TGCGCCAGCAGCTTGGTCGGGGGTTCTGAGACCCAGTACTTC. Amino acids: CASSLVGGSETQYF.

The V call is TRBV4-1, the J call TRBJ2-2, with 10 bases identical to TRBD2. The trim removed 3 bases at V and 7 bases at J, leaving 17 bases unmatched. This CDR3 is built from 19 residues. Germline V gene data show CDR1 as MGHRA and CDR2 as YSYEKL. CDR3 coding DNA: TGCGCCAGCAGCCACCTTAGGACAGAGGGACTAGCGCCGGGCGGGGAGCTGTTTTTT. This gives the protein CASSHLRTEGLAPGGELFF.

CDR3 DNA sequence: TGTGCCAGCAGCCCCAGGACTAGCGGGACCAGCTCCTACAATGAGCAGTTCTTC. Translation gives CASSPRTSGTSSYNEQFF. The J gene is TRBJ2-1, the V gene TRBV7-9, with TRBD2 matching over 12 bases. The V gene end was trimmed by 5 bases and the J gene end by 0 bases; junction bases not matched to a gene: 8. This CDR3 spans 18 amino acids. CDR1 and CDR2 from the germline V gene are SEHNR and FQNEAQ (reference sequence).

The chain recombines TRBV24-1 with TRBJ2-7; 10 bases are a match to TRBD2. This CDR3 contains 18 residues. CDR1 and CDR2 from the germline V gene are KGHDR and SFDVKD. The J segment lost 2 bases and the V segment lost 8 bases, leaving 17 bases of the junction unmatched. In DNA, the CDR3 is TGTGCCACCACCCTATCGGGCCTAGCGGGAGTCCGGGCCTACGAGCAGTACTTC. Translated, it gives CATTLSGLAGVRAYEQYF.

In nucleotides, the CDR3 is TGCGCCAGCAGCCAGGTCGCGGGGGGCTCCTACAATGAGCAGTTCTTC. Translation gives CASSQVAGGSYNEQFF. J is TRBJ2-1 and V is TRBV4-1, with 8 bases matching TRBD2. The CDR3 is 16 residues long. CDR1 is MGHRA, CDR2 YSYEKL, per germline. V trimming: 3 bases; J trimming: 0 bases; junction bases outside the gene matches: 4.

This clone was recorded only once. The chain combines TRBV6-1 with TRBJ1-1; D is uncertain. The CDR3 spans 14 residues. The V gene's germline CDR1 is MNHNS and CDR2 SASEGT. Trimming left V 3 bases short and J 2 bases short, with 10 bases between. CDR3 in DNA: TGTGCCAGCAGTGACGGCAGCGGAAACACTGAAGCTTTCTTT. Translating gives CASSDGSGNTEAFF.

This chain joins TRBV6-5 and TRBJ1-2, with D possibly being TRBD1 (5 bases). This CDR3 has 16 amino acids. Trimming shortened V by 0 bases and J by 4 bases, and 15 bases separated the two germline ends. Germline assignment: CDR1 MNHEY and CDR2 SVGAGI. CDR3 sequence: CASSYSRPGHSYGYTF. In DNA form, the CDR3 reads TGTGCCAGCAGTTACTCTCGGCCCGGACACAGCTATGGCTACACCTTC.

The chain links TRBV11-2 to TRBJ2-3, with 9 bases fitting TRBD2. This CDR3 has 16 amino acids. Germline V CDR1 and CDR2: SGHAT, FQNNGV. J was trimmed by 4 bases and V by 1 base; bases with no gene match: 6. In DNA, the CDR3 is TGTGCCAGCAGCTTAGTTGCGGGAGGGCAGGCAGATACGCAGTATTTT. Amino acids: CASSLVAGGQADTQYF.

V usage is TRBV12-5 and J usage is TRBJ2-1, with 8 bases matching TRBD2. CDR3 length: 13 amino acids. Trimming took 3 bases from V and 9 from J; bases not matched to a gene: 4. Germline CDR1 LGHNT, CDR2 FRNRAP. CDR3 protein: CASGLPSGGEQFF. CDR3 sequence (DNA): TGTGCTAGTGGTTTACCGAGCGGGGGTGAGCAGTTCTTC.

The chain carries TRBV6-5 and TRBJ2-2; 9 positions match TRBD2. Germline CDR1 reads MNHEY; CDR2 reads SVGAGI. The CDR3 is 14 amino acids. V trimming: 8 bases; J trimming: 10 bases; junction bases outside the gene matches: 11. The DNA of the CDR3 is TGTGCCAGCCAAGCGGGAGGTACGTTCACGGAGCTGTTTTTT. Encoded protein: CASQAGGTFTELFF.

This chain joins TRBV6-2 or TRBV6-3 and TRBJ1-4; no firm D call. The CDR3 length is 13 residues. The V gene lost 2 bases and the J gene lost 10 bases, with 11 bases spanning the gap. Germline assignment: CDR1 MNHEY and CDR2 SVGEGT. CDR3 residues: CASSYGGLGKLFF. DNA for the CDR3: TGTGCCAGCAGTTACGGAGGGTTGGGAAAACTGTTTTTT.

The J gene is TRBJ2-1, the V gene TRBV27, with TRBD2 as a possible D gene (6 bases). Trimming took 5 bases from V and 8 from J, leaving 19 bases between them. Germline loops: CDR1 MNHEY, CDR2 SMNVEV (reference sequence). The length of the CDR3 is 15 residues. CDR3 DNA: TGTGCCAGCAGTCCCCCGGGCAGGGAGGACCATGAGCAGTTCTTC. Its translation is CASSPPGREDHEQFF.

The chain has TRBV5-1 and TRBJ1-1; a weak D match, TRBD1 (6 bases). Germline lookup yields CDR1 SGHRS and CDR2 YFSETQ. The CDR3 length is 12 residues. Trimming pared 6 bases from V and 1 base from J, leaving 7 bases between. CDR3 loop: CASKTGNTEAFF. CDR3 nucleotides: TGCGCCAGCAAGACAGGGAACACTGAAGCTTTCTTT.

The CDR3 is CSALQGAEQFF. As DNA, the CDR3 is TGCAGTGCACTACAGGGGGCCGAGCAGTTCTTC. The chain has TRBV20-1 and TRBJ2-1; TRBD1 aligns across 9 bases. The trim removed 6 bases at V and 10 bases at J, leaving 4 bases unmatched. The CDR3 extends over 11 amino acids. Germline CDR1 is DFQATT and CDR2 is SNEGSKA (reference sequence).

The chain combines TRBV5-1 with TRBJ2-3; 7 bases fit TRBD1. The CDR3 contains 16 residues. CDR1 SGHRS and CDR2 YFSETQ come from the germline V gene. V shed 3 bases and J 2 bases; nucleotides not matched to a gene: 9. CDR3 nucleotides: TGCGCCAGCAGCTCCGGTCGGACAGGATTCACAGATACGCAGTATTTT. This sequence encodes CASSSGRTGFTDTQYF. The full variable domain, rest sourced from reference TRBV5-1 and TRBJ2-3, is KAGVTQTPRYLIKTRGQQVTLSCSPISGHRSVSWYQQTPGQGLQFLFEYFSETQRNKGNFPGRFSGRQFSNSRSEMNVSTLELGDSALYLCASSSGRTGFTDTQYFGPGTRLTVL.

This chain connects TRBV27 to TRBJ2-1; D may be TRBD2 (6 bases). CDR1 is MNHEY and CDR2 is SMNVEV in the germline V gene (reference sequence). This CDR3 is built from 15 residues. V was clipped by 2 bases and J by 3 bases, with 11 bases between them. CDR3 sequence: CASSLTGSHYNEQFF. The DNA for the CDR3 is TGTGCCAGCAGTTTAACCGGGAGTCACTACAATGAGCAGTTCTTC.

The CDR3 protein is CASSQDPSRSFPPNEQFF. The DNA for the CDR3 is TGTGCCAGCAGCCAAGATCCCTCTAGGAGCTTCCCTCCCAATGAGCAGTTCTTC. The chain recombines TRBV3-1 (or the pseudogene TRBV3-2) with TRBJ2-1; unclear D gene. The CDR3 loop spans 18 amino acids. The V gene's germline CDR1 is LGHDT and CDR2 YNNKEL (reference sequence). Trimming left V 0 bases short and J 6 bases short, with 21 bases between.

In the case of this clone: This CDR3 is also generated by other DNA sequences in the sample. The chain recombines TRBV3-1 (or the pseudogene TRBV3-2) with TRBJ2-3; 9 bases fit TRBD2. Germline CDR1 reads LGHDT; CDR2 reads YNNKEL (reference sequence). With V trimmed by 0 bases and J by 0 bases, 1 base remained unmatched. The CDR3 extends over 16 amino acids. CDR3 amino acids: CASSQDLAGSTDTQYF. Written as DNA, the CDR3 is TGTGCCAGCAGCCAAGACCTAGCGGGGAGCACAGATACGCAGTATTTT.

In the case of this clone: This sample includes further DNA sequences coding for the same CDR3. CDR3 nucleotides: TGTGCCAGTAGTCCCCTTGCGGGGGGCACAGATACGCAGTATTTT. Translation gives CASSPLAGGTDTQYF. The chain recombines TRBV19 with TRBJ2-3; TRBD2 aligns across 7 bases. Germline V gene lookup returns CDR1 LNHDA and CDR2 SQIVND (reference sequence). Trimming removed 5 bases from V and 1 base from J; junction bases left unmatched: 6. The CDR3 contains 15 residues.

The CDR3 spells CASSSYDRGPGNTIYF. The CDR3 nucleotides read TGTGCCAGCAGCTCATATGACAGGGGGCCTGGAAACACCATATATTTT. V gene TRBV7-9 combines with J gene TRBJ1-3, with TRBD1 matching 10 bases. The CDR3 sequence is 16 residues long. The germline V gene has CDR1 SEHNR and CDR2 FQNEAQ (reference sequence). V lost 4 bases to trimming and J lost 2 bases; unmatched junction nucleotides: 5.

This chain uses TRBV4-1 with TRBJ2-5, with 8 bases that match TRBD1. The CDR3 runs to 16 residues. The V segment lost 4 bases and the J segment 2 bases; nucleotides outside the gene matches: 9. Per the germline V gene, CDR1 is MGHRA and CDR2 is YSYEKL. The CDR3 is CASSPAPGQAQETQYF. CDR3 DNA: TGCGCCAGCAGCCCAGCGCCGGGACAGGCACAAGAGACCCAGTACTTC.

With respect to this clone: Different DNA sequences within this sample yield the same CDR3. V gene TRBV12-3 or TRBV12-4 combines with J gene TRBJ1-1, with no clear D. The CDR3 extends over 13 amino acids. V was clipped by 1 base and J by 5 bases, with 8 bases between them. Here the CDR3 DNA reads TGTGCCAGCAGTTTAGGGGCGGGGACTGAAGCTTTCTTT. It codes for CASSLGAGTEAFF.

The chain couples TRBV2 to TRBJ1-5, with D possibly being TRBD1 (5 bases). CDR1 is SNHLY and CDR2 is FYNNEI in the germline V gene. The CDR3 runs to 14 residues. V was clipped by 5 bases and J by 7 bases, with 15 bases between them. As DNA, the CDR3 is TGTGCCAGCAGTACCACAGGACCGGAGCAGCCCCAGCATTTT. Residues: CASSTTGPEQPQHF.